This TCR beta chain stems from a study of blood T cell repertoires in COVID-19. Study summary: PBMCs, B-cell-depleted T cells, or T cells were the source of the cDNA or gDNA that made up the material.

V dropped 8 bases and J dropped 7 bases, with 18 bases sitting between them. The CDR3 length is 14 residues. Germline CDR1 reads MDHEN; CDR2 reads SYDVKM. Data came from immunoSEQ multiplex PCR; TCRdb stores just in-frame clones and leaves some out. The sample has roughly 100,000 clones; more than 70% are singletons. Sequenced input: peripheral blood. V and J are TRBV28 and TRBJ1-5; TRBD1 might be the D (6 bases). The receptor was derived from a woman between 55 and 75 years old with acute or convalescent COVID-19. Here the CDR3 DNA reads TGTGCCAGCTTCTCAGGGGAAGGATACCAGCCCCAGCATTTT. Translating gives CASFSGEGYQPQHF.